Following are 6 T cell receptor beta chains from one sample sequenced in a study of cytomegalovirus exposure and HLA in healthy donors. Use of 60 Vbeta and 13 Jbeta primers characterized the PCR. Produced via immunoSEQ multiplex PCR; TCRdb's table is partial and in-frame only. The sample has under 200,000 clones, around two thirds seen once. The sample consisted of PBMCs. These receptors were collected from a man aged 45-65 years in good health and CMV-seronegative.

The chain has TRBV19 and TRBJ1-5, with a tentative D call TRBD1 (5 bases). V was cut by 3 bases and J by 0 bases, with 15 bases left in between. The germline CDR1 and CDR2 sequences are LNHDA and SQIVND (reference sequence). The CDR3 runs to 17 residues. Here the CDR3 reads CASSIPSDRVSNQPQHF. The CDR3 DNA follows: TGTGCCAGTAGTATCCCCTCCGACAGAGTTAGCAATCAGCCCCAGCATTTT.

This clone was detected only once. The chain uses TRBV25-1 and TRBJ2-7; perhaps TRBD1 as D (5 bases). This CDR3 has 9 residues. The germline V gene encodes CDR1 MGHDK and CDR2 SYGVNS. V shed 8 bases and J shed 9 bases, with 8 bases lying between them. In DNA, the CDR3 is TGTGCCAGCGTCGACAGGCAGTACTTC. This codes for CASVDRQYF.

CDR3 protein: CAISEGGGGSYEQYF. CDR3 bases: TGTGCCATCAGTGAGGGGGGCGGGGGGTCCTACGAGCAGTACTTC. The chain links TRBV10-3 to TRBJ2-7; 8 bases agree with TRBD2. Looked up from germline, CDR1 is ENHRY and CDR2 is SYGVKD. CDR3 length: 15 amino acids. V lost 2 bases, J lost 1 base, and 4 bases stayed unmatched.

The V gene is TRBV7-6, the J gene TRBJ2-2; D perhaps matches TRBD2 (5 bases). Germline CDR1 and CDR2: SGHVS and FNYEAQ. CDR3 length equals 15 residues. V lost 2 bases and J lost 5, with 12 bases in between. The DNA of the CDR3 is TGTGCCAGCAGCTTATCCCTTTCGGGGACCGGGGAGCTGTTTTTT. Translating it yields CASSLSLSGTGELFF.

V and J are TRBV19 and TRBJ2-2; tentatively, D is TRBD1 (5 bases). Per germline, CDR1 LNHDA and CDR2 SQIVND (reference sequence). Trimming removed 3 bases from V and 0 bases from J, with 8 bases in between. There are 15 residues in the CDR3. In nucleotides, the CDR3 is TGTGCCAGTAGTATGGGCAGGGCGAACACCGGGGAGCTGTTTTTT. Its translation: CASSMGRANTGELFF.

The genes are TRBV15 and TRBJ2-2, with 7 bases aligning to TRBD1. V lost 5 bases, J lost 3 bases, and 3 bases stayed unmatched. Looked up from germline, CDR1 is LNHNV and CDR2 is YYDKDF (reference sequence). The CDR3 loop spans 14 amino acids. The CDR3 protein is CATSLGQDTGELFF. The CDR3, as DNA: TGTGCCACCAGCTTAGGACAGGACACCGGGGAGCTGTTTTTT.